The clone carrying this T cell receptor (beta chain) was seen a handful of times. Antigen specificity is unknown. The source material, RNA transcripts, was used to amplify TCR beta CDR3 regions. An initial round of RT-PCR targeting the TCR CDR3 relied on the HTBI primer set. MiXCR, run by TCRdb on the multiplex PCR reads, gives a single entry per CDR3 protein. The table has 450,000 to 700,000 distinct CDR3 sequences, 46% seen once. The data belong to a study of T cells in Graves' hyperthyroidism and ophthalmopathy. Study observations and caveats: Blood also held most thyroid clonotypes expanded beyond 0.001. Onset of ophthalmopathy came a median approximately 6.8 months after the model predicted it.

Clinical symptoms, serum thyroxine and TRAb, thyroid ultrasound and orbital computed tomography were used for the diagnoses. Germline V gene lookup returns CDR1 MGHDK and CDR2 SYGVNS. The CDR3 extends over 14 amino acids. V dropped 6 bases and J dropped 2 bases, with 10 bases sitting between them. This receptor was taken from an adult woman with Graves' disease, either hyperthyroidism or ophthalmopathy (not recorded which). The sequencing input was peripheral blood or thyroid tissue (not recorded which). V is TRBV25-1 and J is TRBJ2-2, with a weak D call TRBD2 (5 bases). This chain's CDR3 is CASRTTINTGELFF. CDR3 DNA sequence: TGTGCCAGCAGGACTACAATTAACACCGGGGAGCTGTTTTTT.